A single T cell receptor beta chain is shown here with its context. The data belong to a study of control samples from healthy donors and cancer patients. CDR1 and CDR2 from the germline V gene are SGHNT and YYREEE (reference sequence). V dropped 4 bases and J dropped 4; count of bases not matched to a gene: 9. This CDR3 region has 16 residues. Measured with immunoSEQ multiplex PCR; TCRdb has only the in-frame clones, and not every one. There are about 170,000 clones in the sample; 91% occur only once, and about 1.6% lies in the top ten. The chain links TRBV5-4 to TRBJ2-7, with 12 bases matching TRBD2. The TCR sequence derives from a woman in her 30s in good health. Sequenced input: blood. This chain's CDR3 is CASSAPTSGRMYEQYF. Written as DNA, the CDR3 is TGTGCCAGCAGCGCTCCGACTAGCGGGAGAATGTACGAGCAGTACTTC.